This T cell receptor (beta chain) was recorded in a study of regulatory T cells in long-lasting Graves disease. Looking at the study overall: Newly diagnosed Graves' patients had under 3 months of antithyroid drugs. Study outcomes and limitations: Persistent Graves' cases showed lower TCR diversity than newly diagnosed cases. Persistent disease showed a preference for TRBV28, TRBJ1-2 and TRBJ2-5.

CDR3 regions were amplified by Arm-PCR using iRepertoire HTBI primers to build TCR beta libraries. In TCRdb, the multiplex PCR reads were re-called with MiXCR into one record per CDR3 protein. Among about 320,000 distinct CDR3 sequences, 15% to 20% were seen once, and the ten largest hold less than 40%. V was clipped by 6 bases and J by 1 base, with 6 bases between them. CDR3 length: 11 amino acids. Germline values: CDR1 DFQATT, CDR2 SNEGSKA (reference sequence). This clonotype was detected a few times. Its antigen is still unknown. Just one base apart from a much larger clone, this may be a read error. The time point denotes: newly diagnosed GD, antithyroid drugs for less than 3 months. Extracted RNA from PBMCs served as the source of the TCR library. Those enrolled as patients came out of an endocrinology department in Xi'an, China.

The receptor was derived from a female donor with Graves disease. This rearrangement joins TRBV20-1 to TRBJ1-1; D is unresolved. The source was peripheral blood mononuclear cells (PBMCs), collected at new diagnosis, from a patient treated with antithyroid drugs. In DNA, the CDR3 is TGCAGTGCCGAGGGGAACACTGAAGCTTTCTTT. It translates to CSAEGNTEAFF.